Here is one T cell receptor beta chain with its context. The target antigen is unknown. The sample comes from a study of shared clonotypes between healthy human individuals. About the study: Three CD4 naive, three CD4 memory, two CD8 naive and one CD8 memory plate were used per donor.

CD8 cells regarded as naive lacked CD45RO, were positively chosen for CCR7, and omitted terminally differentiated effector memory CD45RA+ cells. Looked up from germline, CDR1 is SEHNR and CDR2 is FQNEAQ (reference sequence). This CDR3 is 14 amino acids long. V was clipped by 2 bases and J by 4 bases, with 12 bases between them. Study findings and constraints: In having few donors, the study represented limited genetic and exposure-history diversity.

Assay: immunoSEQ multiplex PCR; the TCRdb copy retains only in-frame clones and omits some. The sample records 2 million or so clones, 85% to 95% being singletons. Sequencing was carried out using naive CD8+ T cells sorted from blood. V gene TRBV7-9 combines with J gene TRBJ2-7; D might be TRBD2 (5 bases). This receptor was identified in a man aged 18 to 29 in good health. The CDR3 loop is CASSLLGSAYEQYF. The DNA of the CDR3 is TGTGCCAGCAGCTTATTGGGTAGCGCTTACGAGCAGTACTTC.